These 14 T cell receptor beta chains share one sample of origin, sequenced in a study of T cells after yellow fever vaccination. In TCRdb, the 5' RACE reads were re-called with MiXCR into one record per CDR3 protein. The sample includes some 110,000 distinct CDR3 sequences, around 8.6% of them seen just once. This material consisted of CD8+ T cells sorted from PBMCs, taken 45 days after the yellow fever booster vaccination. These receptors were taken from a man aged 25-45 years who received the YFV17D yellow fever vaccine.

V gene TRBV6-2 or TRBV6-3 combines with J gene TRBJ2-7; D is unresolved. The CDR3 is 13 residues long. Germline-derived CDR1 and CDR2 are MNHEY and SVGEGT. Trimming cost V 2 bases and J 3 bases, with 8 bases left between them. In DNA, the CDR3 is TGTGCCAGCAGTTACGGGTGGGACTACGAGCAGTACTTC. Protein: CASSYGWDYEQYF.

This clonotype was detected ten times or more. The J gene is TRBJ2-7, the V gene TRBV29-1; tentatively, D is TRBD2 (6 bases). V shed 6 bases and J shed 6 bases, with 15 bases lying between them. This CDR3 is built from 12 residues. Germline V CDR1 and CDR2: SQVTM, ANQGSEA. This CDR3 is CSVTGQGGEQYF. CDR3 nucleotide sequence: TGCAGCGTAACGGGGCAGGGAGGCGAGCAGTACTTC.

This clonotype turned up a few times. V gene TRBV27 combines with J gene TRBJ2-7; TRBD1 might be the D (6 bases). CDR3 length equals 15 residues. Trimming removed 5 bases from V and 4 bases from J, with 18 bases in between. Germline CDR1 MNHEY, CDR2 SMNVEV (reference sequence). Here the CDR3 reads CASSTNRVRDYEQYF. The CDR3 bases are TGTGCCAGCAGTACCAACAGGGTTCGGGATTACGAGCAGTACTTC.

This clonotype was counted ten times or more. In DNA, the CDR3 is TGCAGTGCTAACCCGGCCACTCTTCTATCCTACGAGCAGTACTTC. It encodes CSANPATLLSYEQYF. The chain uses TRBV20-1 and TRBJ2-7, with D unresolved. The germline V and J ends were trimmed by 4 bases and 1 base, with 17 bases remaining between them. This CDR3 spans 15 amino acids. From germline, CDR1 is DFQATT and CDR2 SNEGSKA (reference sequence).

This chain links TRBV29-1 with TRBJ2-6; D call uncertain. CDR3 size: 14 residues. The V gene's germline CDR1 is SQVTM and CDR2 ANQGSEA. Trimming cost V 3 bases and J 0 bases, with 6 bases left between them. CDR3 residues: CSVEAASGANVLTF. As DNA, the CDR3 is TGCAGCGTTGAGGCAGCCTCTGGGGCCAACGTCCTGACTTTC.

This clonotype was seen a few times. J is TRBJ2-7 and V is TRBV6-5; the D is unclear. V was trimmed by 2 bases and J by 0 bases, leaving 8 bases between them. CDR3 size: 14 residues. The V gene's germline CDR1 is MNHEY and CDR2 SVGAGI. In DNA, the CDR3 is TGTGCCAGCAGTTACGGGATCAGCTCCTACGAGCAGTACTTC. The encoded protein is CASSYGISSYEQYF.

At least ten counts were recorded for this clonotype. The chain links TRBV5-5 to TRBJ2-7, with a possible D match to TRBD1 (6 bases). Germline V CDR1 and CDR2: SGHKS, YYEKEE (reference sequence). V dropped 9 bases and J dropped 0 bases, with 16 bases sitting between them. This CDR3 is 14 amino acids long. CDR3 DNA sequence: TGTGCCACCGTAGGCAGGGGTAACTCCTACGAGCAGTACTTC. Its translation is CATVGRGNSYEQYF.

The chain employs TRBV29-1 and TRBJ2-7, with no clear D. The germline V gene encodes CDR1 SQVTM and CDR2 ANQGSEA. CDR3 length: 13 residues. Trimming stripped 7 bases from V and 2 bases from J, with 15 bases between. CDR3 bases: TGCAGCGCCCGCCTTGGAGTTACCTACGAGCAGTACTTC. Amino acids: CSARLGVTYEQYF.

In its sample, this clonotype was seen many times. J is TRBJ2-1 and V is TRBV4-2; D is perhaps TRBD1 (5 bases). Germline V gene data show CDR1 as LGHNA and CDR2 as YNFKEQ. V was cut by 3 bases and J by 9 bases, with 18 bases left in between. The length of the CDR3 is 15 residues. The CDR3 DNA reads TGTGCCAGCAGCCAGTCCCTACCCCGAGACAGTGAGCAGTTCTTC. Residues: CASSQSLPRDSEQFF.

The genes are TRBV24-1 and TRBJ2-1; 7 bases line up with TRBD2. The CDR3 loop spans 13 amino acids. J gave up 7 bases and V 5 bases, and 4 bases lay outside the gene matches. Germline V lookup: CDR1 KGHDR, CDR2 SFDVKD. CDR3 region: CATSGHSGNEQFF. The CDR3 DNA follows: TGTGCCACCAGTGGCCATAGCGGGAATGAGCAGTTCTTC.

This clonotype was picked up many times. The V and J genes are TRBV14 and TRBJ2-5, with D perhaps TRBD2 (6 bases). V was cut by 0 bases and J by 4 bases, with 18 bases left in between. Per germline, CDR1 SGHDN and CDR2 FVKESK. CDR3 size: 17 residues. This chain's CDR3 is CASSQDFTSLGGETQYF. CDR3 DNA sequence: TGTGCCAGCAGCCAAGATTTCACTAGCTTGGGGGGAGAGACCCAGTACTTC.

The sample holds a few counts of this clonotype. CDR3 amino acids: CASSEPSELTDTQYF. The CDR3 bases are TGTGCCAGCAGTGAACCTAGCGAGCTCACAGATACGCAGTATTTT. This sequence joins TRBV25-1 and TRBJ2-3; D is possibly TRBD2 (6 bases). The CDR3 is made up of 15 amino acids. Germline values: CDR1 MGHDK, CDR2 SYGVNS. V was cut by 2 bases and J by 2 bases, with 11 bases left in between. Supplemented by reference TRBV25-1 and TRBJ2-3, the full variable domain reads EADIYQTPRYLVIGTGKKITLECSQTMGHDKMYWYQQDPGMELHLIHYSYGVNSTEKGDLSSESTVSRIRTEHFPLTLESARPSHTSQYLCASSEPSELTDTQYFGPGTRLTVL.

Only a few counts were recorded for this clonotype. This sequence joins TRBV10-2 and TRBJ2-7; possible D gene TRBD2, 5 bases. Trimming cost V 4 bases and J 5 bases, with 15 bases left between them. This CDR3 is 14 amino acids long. Germline values: CDR1 WSHSY, CDR2 SAAADI. CDR3: CASSAILGNDEQYF. The CDR3 bases are TGCGCCAGCAGTGCGATACTAGGTAACGACGAGCAGTACTTC.

This clonotype was detected ten times or more. This chain's CDR3 is CASSFQGGYEQYF. CDR3 sequence (DNA): TGTGCCAGCAGTTTCCAGGGGGGCTACGAGCAGTACTTC. The rearrangement uses TRBV27 and TRBJ2-7; tentatively, D is TRBD1 (7 bases). Germline V lookup: CDR1 MNHEY, CDR2 SMNVEV (reference sequence). Trimming pared 3 bases from V and 3 bases from J, leaving 9 bases between. This CDR3 is built from 13 residues.